What follows is one T cell receptor (beta chain) and its context. The junction shows a germline mismatch at one end, possibly a read error. The CDR3 contains 16 residues. Per germline, CDR1 MDHEN and CDR2 SYDVKM. The sample originates from a study of T cell repertoires in aging, cancer and after chemotherapy. Multiplex touch-down PCR with TRB-A/B primers amplified rearranged V-D-J TRB sequences. TCRdb re-called the multiplex PCR reads with MiXCR, one entry per CDR3 protein. The data contain approximately 3,000 distinct CDR3 sequences, roughly 46% of them singletons. TCR beta rearrangements were amplified from peripheral blood genomic DNA.

The V call is TRBV28, the J call TRBJ2-6, with D possibly TRBD2 on 6 matching bases. The receptor comes from a human donor with a solid tumor. Sequenced: blood. CDR3 loop: CASLDLAGTGASVLTF. The DNA for the CDR3 is TGTGCCAGCCTAGATCTGGCAGGGACTGGGGCCAGCGTCCTGACTTTC.